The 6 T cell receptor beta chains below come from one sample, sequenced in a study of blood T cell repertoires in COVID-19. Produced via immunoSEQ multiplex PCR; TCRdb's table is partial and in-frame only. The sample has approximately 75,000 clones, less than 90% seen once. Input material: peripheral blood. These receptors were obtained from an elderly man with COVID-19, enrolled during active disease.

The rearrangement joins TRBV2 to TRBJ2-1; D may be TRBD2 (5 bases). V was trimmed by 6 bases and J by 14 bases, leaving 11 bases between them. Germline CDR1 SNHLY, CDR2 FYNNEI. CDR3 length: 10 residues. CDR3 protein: CASSLTGEFF. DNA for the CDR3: TGTGCCAGCAGCCTAACCGGGGAGTTCTTC.

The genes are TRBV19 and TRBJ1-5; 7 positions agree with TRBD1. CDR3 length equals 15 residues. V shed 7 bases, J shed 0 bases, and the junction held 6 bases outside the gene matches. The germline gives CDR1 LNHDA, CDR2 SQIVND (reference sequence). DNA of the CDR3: TGTGCCAGTACCCCAGGGGGGAATAGCAATCAGCCCCAGCATTTT. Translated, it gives CASTPGGNSNQPQHF.

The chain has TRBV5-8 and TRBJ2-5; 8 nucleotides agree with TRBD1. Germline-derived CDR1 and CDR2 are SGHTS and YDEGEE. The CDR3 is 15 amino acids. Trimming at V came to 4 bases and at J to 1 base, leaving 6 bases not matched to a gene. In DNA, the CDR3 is TGTGCCAGCAGCGGACAGGGACTGCTCCAAGAGACCCAGTACTTC. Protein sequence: CASSGQGLLQETQYF.

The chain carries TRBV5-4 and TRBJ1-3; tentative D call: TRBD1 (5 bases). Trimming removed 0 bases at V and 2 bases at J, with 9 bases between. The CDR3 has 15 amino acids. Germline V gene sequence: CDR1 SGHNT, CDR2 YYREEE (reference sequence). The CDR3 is CASSLGGTPGNTIYF. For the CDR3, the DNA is TGTGCCAGCAGCTTGGGGGGCACACCTGGAAACACCATATATTTT.

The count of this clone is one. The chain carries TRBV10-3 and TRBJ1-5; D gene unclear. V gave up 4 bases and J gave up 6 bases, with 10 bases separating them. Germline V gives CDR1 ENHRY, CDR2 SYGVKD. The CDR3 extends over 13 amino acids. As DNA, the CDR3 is TGTGCCATCAGTGTTTTTCCAGGTCAGCCCCAGCATTTT. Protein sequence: CAISVFPGQPQHF.

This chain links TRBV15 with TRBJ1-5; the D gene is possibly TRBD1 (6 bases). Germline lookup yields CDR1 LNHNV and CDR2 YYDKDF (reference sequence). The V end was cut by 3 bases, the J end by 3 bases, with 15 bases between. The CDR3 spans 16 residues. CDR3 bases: TGTGCCACCAGCAGCGATGTCACAGGGTCCAATCAGCCCCAGCATTTT. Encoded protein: CATSSDVTGSNQPQHF.